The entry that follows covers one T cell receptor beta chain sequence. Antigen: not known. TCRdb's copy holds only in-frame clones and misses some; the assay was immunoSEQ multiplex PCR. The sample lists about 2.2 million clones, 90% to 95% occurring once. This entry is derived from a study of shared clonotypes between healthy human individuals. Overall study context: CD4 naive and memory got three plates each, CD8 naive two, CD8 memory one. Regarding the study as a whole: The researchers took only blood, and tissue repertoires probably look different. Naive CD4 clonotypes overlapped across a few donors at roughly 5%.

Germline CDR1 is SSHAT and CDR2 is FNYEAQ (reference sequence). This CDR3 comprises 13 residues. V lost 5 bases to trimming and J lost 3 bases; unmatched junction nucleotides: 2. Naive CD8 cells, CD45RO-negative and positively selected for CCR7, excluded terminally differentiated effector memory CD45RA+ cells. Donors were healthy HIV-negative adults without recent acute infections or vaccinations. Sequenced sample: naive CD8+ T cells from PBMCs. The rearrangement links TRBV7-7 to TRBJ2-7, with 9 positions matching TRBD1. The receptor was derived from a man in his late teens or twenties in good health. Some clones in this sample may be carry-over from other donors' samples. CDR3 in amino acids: CASSMDRGYEQYF. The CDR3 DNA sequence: TGTGCCAGCAGCATGGACAGGGGCTACGAGCAGTACTTC.